Ten or more counts support the clone carrying this T cell receptor beta chain. Antigen specificity is unknown. Profiling that covered TCR beta VDJ and CDR3 relied on genomic DNA as its template. TCRdb passed the reads through MiXCR, listing each CDR3 protein once. The table has 200,000 to 250,000 distinct CDR3 sequences, approximately 65% seen once. All patients picked for sequencing had shown, by flow cytometry, an expansion of CD8+CD57+ cells. Patients, without exception, had severe acquired aplastic anemia. The sample belongs to a study of CD8+CD57+ T cells in acquired aplastic anemia. Study in general: DNA recovered from sorted CD4+ and CD8+ cells had a mean of about 3.5 ug. Study results and caveats: Around 30 was the count of CD8+ CDR3 sequences that patients shared with controls. Controls did not differ significantly from patients in CD8+ Simpson's diversity.

V lost 3 bases and J 2 bases, leaving 11 bases between the germline ends. Germline CDR1 and CDR2: SEHNR and FQNEAQ (reference sequence). The length of the CDR3 is 15 residues. The material sequenced was sorted CD4+, CD8+, or CD8+CD57+ T cells (not recorded which) from PBMCs. The sequence came from a human donor with aplastic anemia. The chain combines TRBV7-9 with TRBJ1-5; possible D gene TRBD1, 5 bases. CDR3 sequence (DNA): TGTGCCAGCAGCTTTGGGGGGGTCGGCAATCAGCCCCAGCATTTT. Protein: CASSFGGVGNQPQHF.